The 27 T cell receptor beta chains reported below all come from one sample, sequenced in a study of shared clonotypes between healthy human individuals. The assay was immunoSEQ multiplex PCR, and TCRdb's table has in-frame clones only and misses some. Of some 550,000 clones in the sample, 95% to 98% were seen once. The sequenced sample was naive CD4+ T cells sorted from blood. As to subset: CD45RA+ positively selected. Receptors were obtained from a woman in her twenties or thirties in good health.

The CDR3: CASSLVRGPLGRTYEQYF. The DNA of the CDR3 is TGTGCCAGCAGCTTAGTCAGGGGTCCCCTAGGAAGGACCTACGAGCAGTACTTC. The chain carries TRBV11-2 and TRBJ2-5; D may be TRBD1 (6 bases). The J call may be incorrect, as the DNA end agrees better with TRBJ2-7. The CDR3 is made up of 18 amino acids. Germline lookup yields CDR1 SGHAT and CDR2 FQNNGV.

The gene calls are TRBV11-3 and TRBJ2-1; D call uncertain. In germline, CDR1 is SGHNT, CDR2 YENEEA. V lost 1 base to trimming and J lost 4 bases, with 8 bases between them. The CDR3 sequence is 14 residues long. This CDR3 reads CASSLADAYNEQFF. The DNA of the CDR3 is TGTGCCAGCAGCTTAGCTGACGCGTACAATGAGCAGTTCTTC.

This clone was detected once. The chain joins TRBV15 to TRBJ2-1; 8 nucleotides match TRBD2. Germline values: CDR1 LNHNV, CDR2 YYDKDF (reference sequence). Unmatched junction bases numbered 7, after V lost 3 bases and J lost 9 bases. The CDR3 sequence is 14 residues long. DNA of the CDR3: TGTGCCACCAGCAGTCAGCGGGAGATTAGTGAGCAGTTCTTC. Encoded protein: CATSSQREISEQFF.

The chain joins TRBV30 to TRBJ1-1; a possible D gene is TRBD1 (6 bases). Trimming took off 3 bases at V and 4 bases at J, with 12 bases between the two ends. The CDR3 loop spans 13 amino acids. Per the germline V gene, CDR1 is GTSNPN and CDR2 is SVGIG (reference sequence). DNA of the CDR3: TGTGCCTGGAGGAAACAGGGCGCCACTGAAGCTTTCTTT. Translating gives CAWRKQGATEAFF.

Concerning this clone: The same CDR3 also results from other DNA sequences found in this sample. This sequence joins TRBV5-1 and TRBJ2-1, with D possibly matching TRBD2 (6 bases). The CDR3 runs to 13 residues. Trimming removed 0 bases at V and 7 bases at J, with 8 bases between. Germline loops: CDR1 SGHRS, CDR2 YFSETQ. This CDR3 reads CASSLDGGNEQFF. The CDR3 bases are TGCGCCAGCAGCTTGGACGGGGGTAATGAGCAGTTCTTC.

As regards this clone: An end of the junction differs from the germline gene, which may be a read error. This chain connects TRBV10-2 to TRBJ1-5; 8 nucleotides match TRBD1. The CDR3 runs 14 residues. Germline V gene lookup returns CDR1 WSHSY and CDR2 SAAADI. The CDR3 spells CASSDGQGNQPQHF. DNA of the CDR3: TGCGCCAGCAGCGATGGACAGGGCAACCAGCCCCAGCATTTT.

The chain carries TRBV19 and TRBJ2-5, with D maybe TRBD2 (5 bases). V lost 5 bases and J 4 bases, leaving 14 bases between the germline ends. The length of the CDR3 is 14 residues. The germline V gene has CDR1 LNHDA and CDR2 SQIVND (reference sequence). Written as DNA, the CDR3 is TGTGCCAGTAGTTCTGGCGGGTTCGGAGAGACCCAGTACTTC. Translated, it gives CASSSGGFGETQYF.

The V and J genes are TRBV10-3 and TRBJ2-1, with D possibly TRBD1 on 6 matching bases. Germline V gene sequence: CDR1 ENHRY, CDR2 SYGVKD. The CDR3 loop spans 16 amino acids. The V gene lost 0 bases and the J gene lost 5 bases, with 14 bases spanning the gap. The CDR3 region is CAISESVRGTHNEQFF. Here the CDR3 DNA reads TGTGCCATCAGTGAGTCGGTGAGGGGGACACACAATGAGCAGTTCTTC.

The gene calls are TRBV10-2 and TRBJ1-5; perhaps TRBD1 as D (5 bases). The CDR3 has 17 residues. V lost 7 bases to trimming and J lost 9 bases, with 28 bases between them. CDR1 and CDR2 (germline): WSHSY, SAAADI. This CDR3 reads CASTEFTGTALDMPQHF. CDR3 nucleotides: TGCGCCAGCACTGAATTTACCGGGACCGCGCTGGATATGCCCCAGCATTTT.

This rearrangement joins TRBV6-6 to TRBJ2-7; D may be TRBD2 (5 bases). CDR3 length: 15 amino acids. Trimming left V 0 bases short and J 0 bases short, with 9 bases between. From germline, CDR1 is MNHNY and CDR2 SVGAGI (reference sequence). The CDR3: CASSYSRVSSYEQYF. CDR3 bases: TGTGCCAGCAGTTACTCGCGGGTCAGCTCCTACGAGCAGTACTTC.

The chain uses TRBV11-2 and TRBJ2-5; 11 nucleotides align to TRBD2. The DNA end is more similar to TRBJ2-7, so the J call may be wrong. CDR1 SGHAT and CDR2 FQNNGV come from the germline V gene. The CDR3 runs 15 residues. CDR3 in amino acids: CASSLTLAGEDEQYF. In nucleotides, the CDR3 is TGTGCCAGCAGCCTAACACTAGCGGGAGAGGACGAGCAGTACTTC.

V is TRBV5-5 and J is TRBJ2-5; D may be TRBD1 (7 bases). V lost 5 bases to trimming and J lost 0 bases, with 20 bases between them. This CDR3 region has 17 residues. Per germline, CDR1 SGHKS and CDR2 YYEKEE (reference sequence). As DNA, the CDR3 is TGTGCCAGCAGTCGCGGGGTAAACAGGGGCGACCAAGAGACCCAGTACTTC. Translating gives CASSRGVNRGDQETQYF.

The chain combines TRBV19 with TRBJ1-2, with D perhaps matching TRBD1 (6 bases). Between the trimmed V and J ends, which lost 3 bases and 2 bases, there was a span of 13 bases. This CDR3 has 15 residues. Germline V gene data show CDR1 as LNHDA and CDR2 as SQIVND (reference sequence). The CDR3: CASSIGVGQNYGYTF. The DNA of the CDR3 is TGTGCCAGTAGTATTGGCGTTGGACAGAACTATGGCTACACCTTC.

The chain recombines TRBV5-1 with TRBJ2-1; 7 positions match TRBD2. After removal of 0 bases from V and 9 bases from J, the junction contained 9 bases not matched to a gene. CDR3 length equals 15 residues. Looked up from germline, CDR1 is SGHRS and CDR2 is YFSETQ. CDR3 sequence reads: CASSLDAGVDSEQFF. In nucleotides, the CDR3 is TGCGCCAGCAGCTTGGACGCGGGAGTTGACAGTGAGCAGTTCTTC. Looking up the rest from reference TRBV5-1 and TRBJ2-1 gives the full variable domain: KAGVTQTPRYLIKTRGQQVTLSCSPISGHRSVSWYQQTPGQGLQFLFEYFSETQRNKGNFPGRFSGRQFSNSRSEMNVSTLELGDSALYLCASSLDAGVDSEQFFGPGTRLTVL.

The chain carries TRBV18 and TRBJ2-7; TRBD1 matches 10 bases. Germline CDR1 and CDR2: KGHSH and LQKENI. The CDR3 extends over 14 amino acids. The V segment lost 3 bases and the J segment 4 bases; nucleotides outside the gene matches: 3. The CDR3 loop reads CASSPRDRGYEQYF. CDR3 bases: TGTGCCAGCTCACCTAGGGACAGGGGTTACGAGCAGTACTTC.

The genes are TRBV5-1 and TRBJ2-5; the match to TRBD1 covers 11 bases. This CDR3 has 16 residues. V was pared by 4 bases and J by 4 bases, with 9 bases of the junction left unmatched. Germline V gene lookup returns CDR1 SGHRS and CDR2 YFSETQ. CDR3: CASSTWGQGVGETQYF. Written as DNA, the CDR3 is TGCGCCAGCAGCACATGGGGACAGGGGGTCGGAGAGACCCAGTACTTC.

V usage is TRBV28 and J usage is TRBJ1-1; D is ambiguous. V was shortened by 1 base and J by 0 bases, with 18 bases between the two germline ends. CDR1 and CDR2 from the germline V gene are MDHEN and SYDVKM. CDR3 size: 18 residues. As DNA, the CDR3 is TGTGCCAGCAGTTTATACACCCCTGGGAATTTCATGAACACTGAAGCTTTCTTT. This encodes CASSLYTPGNFMNTEAFF.

V is TRBV19 and J is TRBJ1-1; 8 bases are a match to TRBD1. The CDR3 contains 13 residues. Germline V lookup: CDR1 LNHDA, CDR2 SQIVND (reference sequence). V lost 9 bases, J lost 10 bases, and 13 bases stayed unmatched. In nucleotides, the CDR3 is TGTGCCAGCCGTTCAGGGGGCATGCTATCAGCTTTCTTT. It codes for CASRSGGMLSAFF. The complete variable domain, with remaining parts taken from reference TRBV19 and TRBJ1-1, reads DGGITQSPKYLFRKEGQNVTLSCEQNLNHDAMYWYRQDPGQGLRLIYYSQIVNDFQKGDIAEGYSVSREKKESFPLTVTSAQKNPTAFYLCASRSGGMLSAFFGQGTRLTVV.

The CDR3 nucleotides are TGTGCCAGCAGCCCGGACGGGGGTGCAGGGAACACCGGGGAGCTGTTTTTT. Encoded protein: CASSPDGGAGNTGELFF. V gene TRBV4-2 combines with J gene TRBJ2-2, with D possibly TRBD2 on 6 matching bases. Between the trimmed V and J ends, which lost 4 bases and 1 base, there was a span of 16 bases. From germline, CDR1 is LGHNA and CDR2 YNFKEQ. This CDR3 is built from 17 residues.

The genes are TRBV11-3 and TRBJ2-2, with 8 bases fitting TRBD1. From germline, CDR1 is SGHNT and CDR2 YENEEA. The V and J ends lost 1 base and 6 bases, in that order; junction bases with no gene match: 7. The CDR3 contains 16 residues. Here the CDR3 DNA reads TGTGCCAGCAGCTTAGGGAGGACAGGGTCGGCCGGGGAGCTGTTTTTT. Its translation: CASSLGRTGSAGELFF. Together with reference TRBV11-3 and TRBJ2-2, the CDR3 gives the full variable domain: EAGVVQSPRYKIIEKKQPVAFWCNPISGHNTLYWYLQNLGQGPELLIRYENEEAVDDSQLPKDRFSAERLKGVDSTLKIQPAELGDSAVYLCASSLGRTGSAGELFFGEGSRLTVL.

V usage is TRBV28 and J usage is TRBJ2-5; weak D call: TRBD1 (5 bases). Germline CDR1 is MDHEN and CDR2 is SYDVKM. V was pared by 6 bases and J by 2 bases, with 22 bases between. This CDR3 region has 17 residues. The CDR3 spells CASREPPGHQRQETQYF. DNA for the CDR3: TGTGCCAGCAGAGAACCGCCAGGGCACCAGCGTCAAGAGACCCAGTACTTC.

The chain carries TRBV28 and TRBJ2-2; D gene unclear. CDR3 length: 12 residues. Germline CDR1 is MDHEN and CDR2 is SYDVKM. Trimming pared 10 bases from V and 8 bases from J, leaving 14 bases between. CDR3 protein: CATREPLGELFF. The CDR3 nucleotides read TGTGCCACTCGAGAACCTCTGGGGGAGCTGTTTTTT.

V and J are TRBV12-1 and TRBJ2-3; the tabulated D call, TRBD2, remains unverified against the DNA. TRBV12-1 is annotated as a pseudogene. The CDR3 spans 14 residues. The CDR3 DNA reads as TGTGCCAGCAGCCCGCCCTTAGTTGCTGATACGCAGTATTTT. This codes for CASSPPLVADTQYF.

This sequence joins TRBV11-2 and TRBJ1-1; D is perhaps TRBD1 (6 bases). CDR3 size: 13 residues. The V end lost 3 bases, the J end lost 3 bases, and 8 bases lay between the germline ends. CDR1 is SGHAT and CDR2 is FQNNGV in the germline V gene. CDR3 sequence reads: CASSFRGYTEAFF. CDR3 bases: TGTGCCAGCAGCTTCAGGGGCTACACTGAAGCTTTCTTT.

V gene TRBV10-3 combines with J gene TRBJ2-1; D might be TRBD1 or TRBD2, each matching 5 bases. This CDR3 region has 13 residues. Trimming took off 0 bases at V and 5 bases at J, with 5 bases between the two ends. Germline V gives CDR1 ENHRY, CDR2 SYGVKD. Written as DNA, the CDR3 is TGTGCCATCAGTGAGTCGGGGGACAATGAGCAGTTCTTC. Translating gives CAISESGDNEQFF.

The chain uses TRBV6-6 and TRBJ1-3, with 9 bases identical to TRBD1. The junction had 3 bases not matched to a gene; V was cut back by 5 bases and J by 1 base. CDR1 is MNHNY, CDR2 SVGAGI, per germline (reference sequence). This CDR3 contains 15 residues. The CDR3 DNA follows: TGTGCCAGCAGTAGACAGGGGGAGTCTGGAAACACCATATATTTT. This gives the protein CASSRQGESGNTIYF.

The chain joins TRBV4-1 to TRBJ2-1; D call uncertain. V was pared by 2 bases and J by 10 bases, with 15 bases between. The CDR3 loop spans 14 amino acids. Germline values: CDR1 MGHRA, CDR2 YSYEKL. CDR3 nucleotide sequence: TGCGCCAGCAGCCAACTGGGTCCTGCCGAGGAGCAGTTCTTC. Residues: CASSQLGPAEEQFF.